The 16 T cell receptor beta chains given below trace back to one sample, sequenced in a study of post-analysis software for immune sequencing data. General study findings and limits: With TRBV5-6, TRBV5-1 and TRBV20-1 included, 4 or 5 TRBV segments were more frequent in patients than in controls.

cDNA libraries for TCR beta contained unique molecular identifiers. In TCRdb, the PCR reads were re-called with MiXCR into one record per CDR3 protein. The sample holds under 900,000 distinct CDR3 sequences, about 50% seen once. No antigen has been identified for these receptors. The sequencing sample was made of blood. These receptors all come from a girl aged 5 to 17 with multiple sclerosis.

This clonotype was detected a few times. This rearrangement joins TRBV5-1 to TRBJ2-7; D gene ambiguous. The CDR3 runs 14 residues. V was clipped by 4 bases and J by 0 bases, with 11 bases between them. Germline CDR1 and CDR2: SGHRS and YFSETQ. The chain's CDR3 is CASSPTHSSYEQYF. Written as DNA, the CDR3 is TGCGCCAGCAGCCCTACCCATAGCTCCTACGAGCAGTACTTC.

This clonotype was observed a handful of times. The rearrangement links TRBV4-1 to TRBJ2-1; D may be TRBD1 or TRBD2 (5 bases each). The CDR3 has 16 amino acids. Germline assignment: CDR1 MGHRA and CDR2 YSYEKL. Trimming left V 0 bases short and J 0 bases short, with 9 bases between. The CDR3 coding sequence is TGCGCCAGCAGCCAAGATACCGGGGCCTCCTACAATGAGCAGTTCTTC. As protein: CASSQDTGASYNEQFF.

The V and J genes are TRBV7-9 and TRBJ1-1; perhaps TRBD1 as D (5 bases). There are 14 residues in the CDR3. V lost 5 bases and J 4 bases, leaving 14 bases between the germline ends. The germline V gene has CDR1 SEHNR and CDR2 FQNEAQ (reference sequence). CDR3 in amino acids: CASSVGGTATEAFF. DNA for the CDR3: TGTGCCAGCAGCGTCGGGGGGACCGCCACTGAAGCTTTCTTT. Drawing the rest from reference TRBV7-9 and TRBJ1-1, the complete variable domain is DTGVSQNPRHKITKRGQNVTFRCDPISEHNRLYWYRQTLGQGPEFLTYFQNEAQLEKSRLLSDRFSAERPKGSFSTLEIQRTEQGDSAMYLCASSVGGTATEAFFGQGTRLTVV.

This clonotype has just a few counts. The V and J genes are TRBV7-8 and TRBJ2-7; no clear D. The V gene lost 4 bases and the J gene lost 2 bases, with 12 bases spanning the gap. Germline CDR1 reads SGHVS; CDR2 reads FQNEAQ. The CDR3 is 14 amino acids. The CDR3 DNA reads TGTGCCAGCAGCTATCGAGCAGGTACCTACGAGCAGTACTTC. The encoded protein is CASSYRAGTYEQYF.

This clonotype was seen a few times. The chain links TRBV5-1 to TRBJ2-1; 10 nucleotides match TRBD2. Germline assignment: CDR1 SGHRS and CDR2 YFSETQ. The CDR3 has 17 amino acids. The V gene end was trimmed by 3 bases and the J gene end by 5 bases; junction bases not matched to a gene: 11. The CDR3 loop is CASSSGRSGGAHNEQFF. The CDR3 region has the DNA TGCGCCAGCAGCTCCGGCCGGAGCGGGGGGGCCCACAATGAGCAGTTCTTC.

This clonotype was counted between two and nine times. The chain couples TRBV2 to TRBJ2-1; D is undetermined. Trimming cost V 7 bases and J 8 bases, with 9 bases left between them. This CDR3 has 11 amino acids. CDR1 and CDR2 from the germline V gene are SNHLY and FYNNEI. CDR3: CASKERDEQFF. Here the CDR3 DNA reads TGTGCCAGCAAGGAGCGCGATGAGCAGTTCTTC.

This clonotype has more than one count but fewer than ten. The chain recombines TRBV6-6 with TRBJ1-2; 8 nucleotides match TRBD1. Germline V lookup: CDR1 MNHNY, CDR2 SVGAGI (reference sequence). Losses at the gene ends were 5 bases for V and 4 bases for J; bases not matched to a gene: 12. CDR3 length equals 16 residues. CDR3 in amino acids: CASSKGQGQGFYGYTF. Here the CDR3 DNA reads TGTGCCAGCAGTAAAGGACAGGGACAAGGATTCTATGGCTACACCTTC.

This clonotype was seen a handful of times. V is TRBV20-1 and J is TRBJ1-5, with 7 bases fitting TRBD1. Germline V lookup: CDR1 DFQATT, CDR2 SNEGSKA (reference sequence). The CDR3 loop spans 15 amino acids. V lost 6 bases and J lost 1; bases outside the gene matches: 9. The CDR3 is CSAKRGGASNQPQHF. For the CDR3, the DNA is TGCAGTGCGAAACGAGGGGGCGCGAGCAATCAGCCCCAGCATTTT.

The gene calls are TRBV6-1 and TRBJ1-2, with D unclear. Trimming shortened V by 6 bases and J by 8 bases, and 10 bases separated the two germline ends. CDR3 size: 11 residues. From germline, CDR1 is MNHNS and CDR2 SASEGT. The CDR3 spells CASSEQVGYTF. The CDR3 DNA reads TGTGCCAGCAGCGAACAAGTCGGCTACACCTTC.

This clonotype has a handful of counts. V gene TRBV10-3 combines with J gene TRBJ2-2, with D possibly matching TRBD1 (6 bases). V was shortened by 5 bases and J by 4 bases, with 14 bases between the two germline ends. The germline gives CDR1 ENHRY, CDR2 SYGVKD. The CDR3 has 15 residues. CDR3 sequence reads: CAISRQDPSTGELFF. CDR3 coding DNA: TGTGCCATCAGTAGACAGGACCCTTCCACCGGGGAGCTGTTTTTT.

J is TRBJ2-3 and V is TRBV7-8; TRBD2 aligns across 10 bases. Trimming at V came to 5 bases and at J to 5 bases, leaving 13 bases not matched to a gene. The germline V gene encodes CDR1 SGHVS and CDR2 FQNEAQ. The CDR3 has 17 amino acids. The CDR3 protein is CASSREGLAGVLDTQYF. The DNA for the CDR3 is TGTGCCAGCAGCAGGGAGGGGCTAGCGGGAGTATTAGATACGCAGTATTTT.

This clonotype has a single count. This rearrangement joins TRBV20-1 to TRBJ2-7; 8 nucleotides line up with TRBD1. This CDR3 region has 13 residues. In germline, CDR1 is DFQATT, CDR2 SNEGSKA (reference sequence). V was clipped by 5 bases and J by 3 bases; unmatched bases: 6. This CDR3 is CSAPDRANYEQYF. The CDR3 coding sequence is TGCAGTGCTCCGGACAGGGCTAACTACGAGCAGTACTTC.

As DNA, the CDR3 is TGTGCCAGCAGCCAAGTGCCGGGGGGATCCTACGAGCAGTACTTC. Its translation is CASSQVPGGSYEQYF. V and J are TRBV14 and TRBJ2-7; TRBD2 matches at 7 bases. The V and J ends lost 1 base and 1 base, in that order; junction bases with no gene match: 4. This CDR3 comprises 15 residues. CDR1 and CDR2 from the germline V gene are SGHDN and FVKESK. Looking up the rest from reference TRBV14 and TRBJ2-7 gives the full variable domain: EAGVTQFPSHSVIEKGQTVTLRCDPISGHDNLYWYRRVMGKEIKFLLHFVKESKQDESGMPNNRFLAERTGGTYSTLKVQPAELEDSGVYFCASSQVPGGSYEQYFGPGTRLTVT.

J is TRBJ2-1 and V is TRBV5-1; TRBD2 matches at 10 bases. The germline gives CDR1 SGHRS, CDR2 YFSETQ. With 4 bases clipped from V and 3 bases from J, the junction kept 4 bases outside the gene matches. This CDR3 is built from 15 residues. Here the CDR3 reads CASSIRTSGYNEQFF. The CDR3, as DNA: TGCGCCAGCAGCATCCGGACTAGCGGCTACAATGAGCAGTTCTTC.

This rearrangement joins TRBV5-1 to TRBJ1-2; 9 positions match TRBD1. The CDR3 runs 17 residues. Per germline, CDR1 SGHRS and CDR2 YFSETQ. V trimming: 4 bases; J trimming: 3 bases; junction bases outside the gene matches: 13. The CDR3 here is CASSIDTGTGKYYGYTF. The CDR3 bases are TGCGCCAGCAGCATTGATACCGGGACAGGGAAGTACTATGGCTACACCTTC.

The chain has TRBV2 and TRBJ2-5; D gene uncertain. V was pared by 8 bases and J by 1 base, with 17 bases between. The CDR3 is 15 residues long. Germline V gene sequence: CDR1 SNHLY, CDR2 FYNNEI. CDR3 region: CASRGGDVSQETQYF. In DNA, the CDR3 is TGTGCCAGCCGTGGCGGAGATGTATCCCAAGAGACCCAGTACTTC. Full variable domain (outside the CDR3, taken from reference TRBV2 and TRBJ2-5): EPEVTQTPSHQVTQMGQEVILRCVPISNHLYFYWYRQILGQKVEFLVSFYNNEISEKSEIFDDQFSVERPDGSNFTLKIRSTKLEDSAMYFCASRGGDVSQETQYFGPGTRLLVL.